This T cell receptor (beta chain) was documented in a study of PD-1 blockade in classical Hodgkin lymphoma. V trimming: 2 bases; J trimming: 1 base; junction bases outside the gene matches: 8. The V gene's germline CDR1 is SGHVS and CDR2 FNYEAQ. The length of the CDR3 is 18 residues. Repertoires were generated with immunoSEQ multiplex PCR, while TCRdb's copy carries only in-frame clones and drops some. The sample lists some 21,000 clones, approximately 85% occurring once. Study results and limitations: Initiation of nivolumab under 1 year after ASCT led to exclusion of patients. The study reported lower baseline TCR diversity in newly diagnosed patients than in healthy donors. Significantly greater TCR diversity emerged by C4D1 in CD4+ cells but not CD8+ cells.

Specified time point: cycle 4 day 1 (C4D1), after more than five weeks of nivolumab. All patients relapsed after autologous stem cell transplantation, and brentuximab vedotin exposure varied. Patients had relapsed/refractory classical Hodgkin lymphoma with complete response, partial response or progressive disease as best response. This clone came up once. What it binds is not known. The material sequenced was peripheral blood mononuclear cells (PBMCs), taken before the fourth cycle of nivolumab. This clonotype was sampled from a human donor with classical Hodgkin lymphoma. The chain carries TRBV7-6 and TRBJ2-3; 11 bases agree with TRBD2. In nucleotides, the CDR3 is TGTGCCAGCAGCTTAATAGCGGGGGGGCCGGGCGGCACAGATACGCAGTATTTT. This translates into CASSLIAGGPGGTDTQYF.